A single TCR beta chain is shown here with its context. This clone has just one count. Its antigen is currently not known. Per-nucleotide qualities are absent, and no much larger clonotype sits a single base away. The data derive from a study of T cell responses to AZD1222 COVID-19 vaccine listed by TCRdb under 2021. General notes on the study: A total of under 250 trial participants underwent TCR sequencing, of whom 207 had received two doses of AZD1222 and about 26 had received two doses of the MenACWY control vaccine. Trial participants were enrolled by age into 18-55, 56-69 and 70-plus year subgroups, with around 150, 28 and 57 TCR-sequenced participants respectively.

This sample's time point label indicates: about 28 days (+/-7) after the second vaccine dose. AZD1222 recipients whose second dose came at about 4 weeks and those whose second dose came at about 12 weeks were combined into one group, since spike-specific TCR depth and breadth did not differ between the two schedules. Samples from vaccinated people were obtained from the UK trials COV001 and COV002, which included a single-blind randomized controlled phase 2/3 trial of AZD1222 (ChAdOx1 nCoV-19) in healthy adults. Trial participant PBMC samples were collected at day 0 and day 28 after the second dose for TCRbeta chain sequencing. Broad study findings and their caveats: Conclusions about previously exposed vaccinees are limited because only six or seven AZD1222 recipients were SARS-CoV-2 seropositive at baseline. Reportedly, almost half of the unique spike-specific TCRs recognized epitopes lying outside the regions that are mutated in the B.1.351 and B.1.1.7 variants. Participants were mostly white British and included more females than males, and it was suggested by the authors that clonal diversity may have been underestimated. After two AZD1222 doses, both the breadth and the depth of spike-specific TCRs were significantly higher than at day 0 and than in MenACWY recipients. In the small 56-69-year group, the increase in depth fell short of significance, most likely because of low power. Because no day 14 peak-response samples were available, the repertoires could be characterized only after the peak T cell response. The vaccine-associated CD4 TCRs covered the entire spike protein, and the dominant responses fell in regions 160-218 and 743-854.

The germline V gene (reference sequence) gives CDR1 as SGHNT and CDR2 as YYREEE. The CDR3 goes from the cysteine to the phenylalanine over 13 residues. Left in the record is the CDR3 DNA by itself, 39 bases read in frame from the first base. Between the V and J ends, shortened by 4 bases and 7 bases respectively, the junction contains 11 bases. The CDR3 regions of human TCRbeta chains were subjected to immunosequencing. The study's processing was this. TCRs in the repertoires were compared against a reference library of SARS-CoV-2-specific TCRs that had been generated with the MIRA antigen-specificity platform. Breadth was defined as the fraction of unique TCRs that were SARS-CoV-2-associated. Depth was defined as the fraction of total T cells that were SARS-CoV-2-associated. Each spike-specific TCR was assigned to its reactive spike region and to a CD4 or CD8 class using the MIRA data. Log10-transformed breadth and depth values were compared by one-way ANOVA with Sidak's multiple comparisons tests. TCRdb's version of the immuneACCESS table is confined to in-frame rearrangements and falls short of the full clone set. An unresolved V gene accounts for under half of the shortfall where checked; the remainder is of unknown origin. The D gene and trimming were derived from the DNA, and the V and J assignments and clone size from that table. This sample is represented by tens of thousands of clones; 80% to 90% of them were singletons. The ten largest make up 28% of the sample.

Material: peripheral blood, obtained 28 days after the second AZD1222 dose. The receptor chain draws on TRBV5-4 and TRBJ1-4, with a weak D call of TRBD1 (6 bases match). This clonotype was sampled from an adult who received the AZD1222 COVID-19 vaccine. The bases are TGTGCCAGCAGCCCGGTGACAGGTGAAAAACTGTTTTTT. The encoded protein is CASSPVTGEKLFF.